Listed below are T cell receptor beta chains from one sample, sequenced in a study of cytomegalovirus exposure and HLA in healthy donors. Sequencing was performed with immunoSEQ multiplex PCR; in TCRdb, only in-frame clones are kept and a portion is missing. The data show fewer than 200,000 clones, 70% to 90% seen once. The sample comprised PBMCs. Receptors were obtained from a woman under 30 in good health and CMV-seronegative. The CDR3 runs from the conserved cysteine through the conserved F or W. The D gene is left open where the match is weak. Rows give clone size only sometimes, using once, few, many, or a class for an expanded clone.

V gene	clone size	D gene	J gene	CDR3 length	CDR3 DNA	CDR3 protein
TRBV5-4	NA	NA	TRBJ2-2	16	TGTGCCAGCAGCTTAGGAGGGCGGGTGAACACCGGGGAGCTGTTTTTT	CASSLGGRVNTGELFF
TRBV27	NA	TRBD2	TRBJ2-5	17	TGTGCCAGCAGTTTATTGGGACTAGCGGGAGCGAGCGAGACCCAGTACTTC	CASSLLGLAGASETQYF
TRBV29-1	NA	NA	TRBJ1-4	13	TGCAGCGCTGGGCAGACAACTAATGAAAAACTGTTTTTT	CSAGQTTNEKLFF
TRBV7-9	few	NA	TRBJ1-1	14	TGTGCCAGCATCACCGACAGATACTCTACTGAAGCTTTCTTT	CASITDRYSTEAFF
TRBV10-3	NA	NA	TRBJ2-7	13	TGTGCCATCAGTCCCTACGACAACTACGAGCAGTACTTC	CAISPYDNYEQYF
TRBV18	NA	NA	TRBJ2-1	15	TGTGCCAGCTCACCACCCATCTTGGGAGGCAATGAGCAGTTCTTC	CASSPPILGGNEQFF
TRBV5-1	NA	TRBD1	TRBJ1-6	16	TGCGCCAGCAGCCCAACTGTTGGGACAGCTAATTCACCCCTCCACTTT	CASSPTVGTANSPLHF
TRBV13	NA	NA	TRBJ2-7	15	TGTGCCAGCAGCCTAACGGGGGAGTCCCTTTACGAGCAGTACTTC	CASSLTGESLYEQYF
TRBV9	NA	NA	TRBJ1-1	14	TGTGCCAGCAGCGGCAGGGGCCTGAACACTGAAGCTTTCTTT	CASSGRGLNTEAFF
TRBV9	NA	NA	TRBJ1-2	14	TGTGCCAGCAGCGACGGACAGTCCCAACACGGCTACACCTTC	CASSDGQSQHGYTF
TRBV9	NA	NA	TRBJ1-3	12	TGTGCCAGCAGCGTCTCCAGGTCGGACTTGAATTTT	CASSVSRSDLNF
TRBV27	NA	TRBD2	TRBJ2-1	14	TGTGCCAGCAGTCTAGCGGGAGGAATTAATGAGCAGTTCTTC	CASSLAGGINEQFF
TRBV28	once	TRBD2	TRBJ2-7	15	TGTGCCAGCAGCTTACCGGGACTAGTCGTTTACGAGCAGTACTTC	CASSLPGLVVYEQYF
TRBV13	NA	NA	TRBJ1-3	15	TGTGCCAGCAGCACTGGACAGTTTACTGGAAACACCATATATTTT	CASSTGQFTGNTIYF
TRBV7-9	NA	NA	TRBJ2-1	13	TGTGCCAGCAGCCCCGCGGCCGGGGGTGAGCAGTTCTTC	CASSPAAGGEQFF
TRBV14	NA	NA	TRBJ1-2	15	TGTGCCAGCAGCCACCTGCGACAGCTAAACTATGGCTACACCTTC	CASSHLRQLNYGYTF
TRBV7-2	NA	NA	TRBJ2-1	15	TGTGCCAGCAGCCCCACTGGTCCCTTTTACAATGAGCAGTTCTTC	CASSPTGPFYNEQFF
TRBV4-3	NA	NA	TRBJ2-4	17	TGCGCCAGCAGCCAAGACGCAACTGCTCTAGCCAAAAACATTCAGTACTTC	CASSQDATALAKNIQYF
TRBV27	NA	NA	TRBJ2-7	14	TGTGCCAGCAGTACGCACGGGATCACCTACGAGCAGTACTTC	CASSTHGITYEQYF
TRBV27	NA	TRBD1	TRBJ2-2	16	TGTGCCAGCAGTCCTTGGGGGACAGGGGTTGGCGGGGAGCTGTTTTTT	CASSPWGTGVGGELFF
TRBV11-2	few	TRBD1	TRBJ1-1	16	TGTGCCAGCAGCAGCATACAGGGGGCGTTGGGCACTGAAGCTTTCTTT	CASSSIQGALGTEAFF
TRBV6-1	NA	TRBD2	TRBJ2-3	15	TGTGCCAGCAGTGCTCGACCTAGCGGGGGAGACACGCAGTATTTT	CASSARPSGGDTQYF
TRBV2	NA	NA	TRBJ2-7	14	TGTGCCAGCCAAAAAGAGGGCGGGACCTACGAGCAGTACTTC	CASQKEGGTYEQYF
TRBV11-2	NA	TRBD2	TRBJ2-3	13	TGTGCCAGCAGCCGGACTAGCAGAGATACGCAGTATTTT	CASSRTSRDTQYF
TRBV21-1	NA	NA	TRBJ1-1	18	TGTGCCAGCAGCATTTGGAACGGGACTCCCGGGAAGGACACTGAAGCTTTCTTT	CASSIWNGTPGKDTEAFF
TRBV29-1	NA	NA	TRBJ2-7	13	TGCAGCGTTGAAGTCGGGGGGCGGTACGAGCAGTACTTC	CSVEVGGRYEQYF
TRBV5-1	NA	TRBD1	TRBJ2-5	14	TGCGCCAGCAGCGTGGGACAGGGGGCAGAGACCCAGTACTTC	CASSVGQGAETQYF
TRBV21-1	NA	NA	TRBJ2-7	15	TGTGCCAGCAGCTTAAGGGACAGGGAAATGGACGAGCAGTACTTC	CASSLRDREMDEQYF
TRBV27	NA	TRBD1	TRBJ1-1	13	TGTGCCAGCAGTCCGGACAGGGGGCGCCTGGCTTTCTTT	CASSPDRGRLAFF
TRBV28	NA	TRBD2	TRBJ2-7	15	TGTGCCAGCAGCGGGGGGGCGGGGCTTTCCTACGAGCAGTACTTC	CASSGGAGLSYEQYF
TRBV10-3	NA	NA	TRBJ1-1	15	TGTGCCATCAGTGAGTCCGGACACCAGAACACTGAAGCTTTCTTT	CAISESGHQNTEAFF
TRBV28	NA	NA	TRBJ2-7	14	TGTGCCAGCAGTTTCTTCGGGGGCTCCTACGAGCAGTACTTC	CASSFFGGSYEQYF
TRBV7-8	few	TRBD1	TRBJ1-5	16	TGTGCCAGCCGGACAGGCCGGGGAAATAGCAATCAGCCCCAGCATTTT	CASRTGRGNSNQPQHF
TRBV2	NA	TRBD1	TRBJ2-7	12	TGTGCCAGCAGCGGGACAGGGACCGAGCAGTACTTC	CASSGTGTEQYF
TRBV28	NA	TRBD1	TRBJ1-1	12	TGTGCCAGCAGCCTTCAGAACACAGGGGGTAACTTT	CASSLQNTGGNF
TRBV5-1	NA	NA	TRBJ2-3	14	TGCGCCAGCGCAGGGGCTGTGAGGACAGATACGCAGTATTTT	CASAGAVRTDTQYF
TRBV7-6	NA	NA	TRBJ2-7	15	TGTGCCAGCAGCTTAGGGGCGTCCGGATCTGGCGAGCAGTACTTC	CASSLGASGSGEQYF
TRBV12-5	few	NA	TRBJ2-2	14	TGTGCTAGTGCGAGGGACTTTCCGACCGGGGAGCTGTTTTTT	CASARDFPTGELFF
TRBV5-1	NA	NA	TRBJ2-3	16	TGCGCCAGCAGCTTGGAACGAAGAAAAGCCACAGATACGCAGTATTTT	CASSLERRKATDTQYF
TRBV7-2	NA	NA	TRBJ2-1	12	TGTGCCAGCAGCGCGAACCGGAATGAGCAGTTCTTC	CASSANRNEQFF
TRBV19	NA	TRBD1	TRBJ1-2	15	TGTGCCAGTAGTGACCAGACAGGGGTGAACTATGGCTACACCTTC	CASSDQTGVNYGYTF
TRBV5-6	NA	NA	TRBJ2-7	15	TGTGCCAGCAGCTTGGCGACTAGGAGCTCCTACGAGCAGTACTTC	CASSLATRSSYEQYF
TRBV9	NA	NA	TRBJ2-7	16	TGTGCCAGCAGCGAGGGAGGTCGGGGCCTCCCCTACGAGCAGTACTTC	CASSEGGRGLPYEQYF
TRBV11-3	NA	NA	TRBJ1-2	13	TGTGCCAGCAGCTCGTCCGAGGTTTATGGCTACACCTTC	CASSSSEVYGYTF
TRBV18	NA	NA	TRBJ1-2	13	TGTGCCAGCTCACCTTCTGAGAATTATGGCTACACCTTC	CASSPSENYGYTF
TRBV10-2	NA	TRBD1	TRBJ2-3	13	TGCGCCAGCAGTTTACACAGGGGAGATACGCAGTATTTT	CASSLHRGDTQYF
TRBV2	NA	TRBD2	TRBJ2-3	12	TGTGCCAGCAGCGTCGGGGGGGATACGCAGTATTTT	CASSVGGDTQYF
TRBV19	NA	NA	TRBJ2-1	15	TGTGCCAGTAGTACACAGGGAGGGGACTACAGTGAGCAGTTCTTC	CASSTQGGDYSEQFF
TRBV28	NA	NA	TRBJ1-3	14	TGTGCCAGCAGCCCGGACAGCTCTGGAAACACCATATATTTT	CASSPDSSGNTIYF
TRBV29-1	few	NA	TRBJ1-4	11	TGCAGCGTTGGGGTCGGGGGAGGACTGTTTTTT	CSVGVGGGLFF
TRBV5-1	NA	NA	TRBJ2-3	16	TGCGCCAGCAGCTTGGCTAGGACATCTAGCACAGATACGCAGTATTTT	CASSLARTSSTDTQYF
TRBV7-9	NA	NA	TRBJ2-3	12	TGTGCCAGCAGCCTTAGCACAGATACGCAGTATTTT	CASSLSTDTQYF
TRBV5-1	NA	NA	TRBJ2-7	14	TGCGCCACCCAGCTTGGTCCAGGAAGCTACGAGCAGTACTTC	CATQLGPGSYEQYF
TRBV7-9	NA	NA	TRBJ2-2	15	TGTGCCAGCAGCTTGATAGACTCGACCACCGGGGAGCTGTTTTTT	CASSLIDSTTGELFF
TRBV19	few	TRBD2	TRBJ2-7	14	TGTGCCAGTAGTATAATGGCGGGGGACTACGAGCAGTACTTC	CASSIMAGDYEQYF
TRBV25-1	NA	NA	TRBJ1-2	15	TGTGCCAGCAGTGAATGGGGGGAGGACGCTAGCGGCTACACCTTC	CASSEWGEDASGYTF
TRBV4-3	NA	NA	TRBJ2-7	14	TGCGCCAGCAGCCAGAGTCAGGGATCCTACGAGCAGTACTTC	CASSQSQGSYEQYF